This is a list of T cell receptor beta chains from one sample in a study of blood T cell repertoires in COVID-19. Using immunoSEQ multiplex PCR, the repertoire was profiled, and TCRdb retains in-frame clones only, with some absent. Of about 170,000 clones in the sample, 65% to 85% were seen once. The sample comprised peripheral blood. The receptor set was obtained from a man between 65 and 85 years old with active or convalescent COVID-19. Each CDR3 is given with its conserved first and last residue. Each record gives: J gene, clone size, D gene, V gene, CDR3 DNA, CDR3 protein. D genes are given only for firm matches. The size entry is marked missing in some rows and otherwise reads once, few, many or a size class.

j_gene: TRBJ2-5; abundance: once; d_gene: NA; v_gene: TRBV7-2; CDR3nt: TGTGCCAGCAGCTTAACTCCAGGGGTACCCCAAGAGACCCAGTACTTC; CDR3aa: CASSLTPGVPQETQYF
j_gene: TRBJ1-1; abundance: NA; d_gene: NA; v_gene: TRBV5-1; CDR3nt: TGCGCCAGCATGGCTTCAGCCGGGACACTCTTAGCTTTCTTT; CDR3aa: CASMASAGTLLAFF
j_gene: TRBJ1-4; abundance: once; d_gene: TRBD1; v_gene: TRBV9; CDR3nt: TGTGCCAGCAGCCTGACCGGGACAGGGTACGAAAAACTGTTTTTT; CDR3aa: CASSLTGTGYEKLFF
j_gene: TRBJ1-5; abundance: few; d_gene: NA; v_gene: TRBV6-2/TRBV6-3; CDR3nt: TGTGCCAGCAGTTTTATGCAGTCCTATCAGCCCCAGCATTTT; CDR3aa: CASSFMQSYQPQHF
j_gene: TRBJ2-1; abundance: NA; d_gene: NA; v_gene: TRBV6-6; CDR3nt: TGTGCCAGCCTACTACACGGGACTCCCTACAATGAGCAGTTCTTC; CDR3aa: CASLLHGTPYNEQFF
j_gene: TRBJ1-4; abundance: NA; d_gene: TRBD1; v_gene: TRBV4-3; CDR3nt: TGCGCCAGCAGCCAAGAAAGTGTGGAGACAGGGAGTGTAAAACTGTTTTTT; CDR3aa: CASSQESVETGSVKLFF
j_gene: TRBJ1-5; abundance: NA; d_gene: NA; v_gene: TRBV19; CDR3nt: TGTGCCAGTAGTAACAGGGATAGCAATCAGCCCCAGCATTTT; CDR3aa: CASSNRDSNQPQHF
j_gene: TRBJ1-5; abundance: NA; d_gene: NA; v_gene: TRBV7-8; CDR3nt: TGTGCCAGCAGCTTAAGTGGCGGCCCAACCCAGCATTTT; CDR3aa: CASSLSGGPTQHF
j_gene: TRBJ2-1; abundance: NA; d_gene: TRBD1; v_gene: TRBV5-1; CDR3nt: TGCGCCAGCAGGCGCCCCCAGACAGGGGATGAGCAGTTCTTC; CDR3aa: CASRRPQTGDEQFF
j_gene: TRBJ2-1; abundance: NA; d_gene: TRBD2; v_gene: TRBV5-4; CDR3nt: TGTGCCAGCAGCCCTAGCGGGAGGGCCGGGGGTGAGCAGTTCTTC; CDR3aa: CASSPSGRAGGEQFF
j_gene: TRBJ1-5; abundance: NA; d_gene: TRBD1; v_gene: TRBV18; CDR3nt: TGTGCCAGCTCACCTGAAAGACAGGGGAAGGTAAATCAGCCCCAGCATTTT; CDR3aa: CASSPERQGKVNQPQHF
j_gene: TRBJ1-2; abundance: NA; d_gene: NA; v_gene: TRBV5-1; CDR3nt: TGCGCCAGCAGCCCCCTTAACCCGCAGGTCTATGGCTACACCTTC; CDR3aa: CASSPLNPQVYGYTF
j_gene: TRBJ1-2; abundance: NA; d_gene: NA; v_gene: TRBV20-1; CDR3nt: TGCAGTGCTAGACAGGACTATGGCTACACCTTC; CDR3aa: CSARQDYGYTF
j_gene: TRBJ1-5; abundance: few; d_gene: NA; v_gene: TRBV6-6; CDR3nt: TGTGCCAGCATAGACTATAGCAATCAGCCCCAGCATTTT; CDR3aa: CASIDYSNQPQHF
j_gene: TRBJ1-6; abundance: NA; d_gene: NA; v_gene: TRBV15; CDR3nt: TGTGCCACCAGCAGCCAGAATTCACCCCTCCACTTT; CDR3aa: CATSSQNSPLHF
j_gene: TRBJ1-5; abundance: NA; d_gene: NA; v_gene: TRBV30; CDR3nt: TGTGCCTGGAGTGCCCAACCGCGGGGCAATCAGCCCCAGCATTTT; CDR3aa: CAWSAQPRGNQPQHF
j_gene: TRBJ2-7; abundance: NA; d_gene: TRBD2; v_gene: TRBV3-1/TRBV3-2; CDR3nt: TGTGCCAGCAGCCAAGATTGGGGCGCGGGAGGGACCTACGAGCAGTACTTC; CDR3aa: CASSQDWGAGGTYEQYF
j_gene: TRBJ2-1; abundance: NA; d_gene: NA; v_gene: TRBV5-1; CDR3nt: TGCGCCAGCAGCTTGGTACAGGCCGGGGAGCAGTTCTTC; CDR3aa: CASSLVQAGEQFF
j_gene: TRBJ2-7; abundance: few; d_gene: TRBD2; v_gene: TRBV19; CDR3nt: TGTGCCAGTAGTCCGGGACTAGCGGACTCCTACGAGCAGTACTTC; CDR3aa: CASSPGLADSYEQYF
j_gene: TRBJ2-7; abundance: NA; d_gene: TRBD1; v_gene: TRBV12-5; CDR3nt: TGTGCTAGTGGTTTGGGAGGACAGGGCGTGAGAGACGAGCAGTACTTC; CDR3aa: CASGLGGQGVRDEQYF
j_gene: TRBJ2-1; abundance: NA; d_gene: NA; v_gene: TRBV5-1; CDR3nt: TGCGCCAGCAGCTTAATAGCGATGAGCTCCTACAATGAGCAGTTCTTC; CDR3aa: CASSLIAMSSYNEQFF
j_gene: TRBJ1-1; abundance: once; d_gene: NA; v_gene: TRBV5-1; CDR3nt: TGCGCCAGCAGCGGAGAGAACACTGAAGCTTTCTTT; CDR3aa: CASSGENTEAFF
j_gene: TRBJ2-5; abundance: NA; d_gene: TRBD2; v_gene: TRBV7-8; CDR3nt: TGTGCCAGCAGCTCTGGACTAGCGGGAGTGGAGACCCAGTACTTC; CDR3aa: CASSSGLAGVETQYF
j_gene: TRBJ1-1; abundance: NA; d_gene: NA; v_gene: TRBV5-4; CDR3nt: TGTGCCAGCAGCTCGCAGATACAGGCATCGAACACTGAAGCTTTCTTT; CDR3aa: CASSSQIQASNTEAFF
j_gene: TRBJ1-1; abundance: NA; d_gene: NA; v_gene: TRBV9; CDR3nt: TGTGCCAGCAGCGTAGGGCCTTTGAACACTGAAGCTTTCTTT; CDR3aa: CASSVGPLNTEAFF
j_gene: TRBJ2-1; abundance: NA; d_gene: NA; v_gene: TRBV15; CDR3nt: TGTGCCACCAGCAGGGCCAATGAGCAGTTCTTC; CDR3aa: CATSRANEQFF
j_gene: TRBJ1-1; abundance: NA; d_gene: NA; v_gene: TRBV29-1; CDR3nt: TGCAGCGTTGGGAGTGAAGCTTTCTTT; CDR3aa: CSVGSEAFF
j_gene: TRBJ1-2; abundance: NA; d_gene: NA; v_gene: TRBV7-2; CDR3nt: TGTGCCAGCAGCTCCCCGGACAGAGCTAACTATGGCTACACCTTC; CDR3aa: CASSSPDRANYGYTF
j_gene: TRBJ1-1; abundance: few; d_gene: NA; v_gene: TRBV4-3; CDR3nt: TGCGCCAGCAGCCAAGAGCCGGGGGGGATCCGCACTGAAGCTTTCTTT; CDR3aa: CASSQEPGGIRTEAFF
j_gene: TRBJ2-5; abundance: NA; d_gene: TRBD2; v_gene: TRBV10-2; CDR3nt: TGCGCCAGCAGGCACCGGGGGGGGTCCCTCCCAGAGACCCAGTACTTC; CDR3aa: CASRHRGGSLPETQYF
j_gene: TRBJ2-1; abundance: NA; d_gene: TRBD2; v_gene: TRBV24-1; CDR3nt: TGTGCCACCAGTTACCCCGGGACTAGCGGGAGGTTTGAGCAGTTCTTC; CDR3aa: CATSYPGTSGRFEQFF
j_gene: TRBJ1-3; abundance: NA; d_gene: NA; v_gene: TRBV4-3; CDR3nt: TGCGCCAGCAGCCAAGATGGGAGTTCTGGAAACACCATATATTTT; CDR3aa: CASSQDGSSGNTIYF
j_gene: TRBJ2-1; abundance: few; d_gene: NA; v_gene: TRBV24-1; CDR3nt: TGTGCCACCAGTGATTGGGAGGGGGTAGCAGGATCGGGTGAGCAGTTCTTC; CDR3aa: CATSDWEGVAGSGEQFF
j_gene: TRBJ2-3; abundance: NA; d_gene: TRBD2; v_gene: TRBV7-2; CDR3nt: TGTGCCAGCAGCTTCCGACTAGCGGGAATCACAGATACGCAGTATTTT; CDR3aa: CASSFRLAGITDTQYF
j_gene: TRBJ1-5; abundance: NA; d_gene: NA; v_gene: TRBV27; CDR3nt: TGTGCCAGCAGTAGAGGTTTGGGTCAGCCCCAGCATTTT; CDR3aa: CASSRGLGQPQHF
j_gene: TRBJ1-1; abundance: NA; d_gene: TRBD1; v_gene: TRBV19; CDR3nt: TGTGCCAGTAGGACAAGGACAGGGGCTCGGAACACTGAAGCTTTCTTT; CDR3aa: CASRTRTGARNTEAFF
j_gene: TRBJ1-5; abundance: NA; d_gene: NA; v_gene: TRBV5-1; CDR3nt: TGCGCCAGCAGCCCCGGTGGGGGGAATCAGCCCCAGCATTTT; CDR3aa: CASSPGGGNQPQHF
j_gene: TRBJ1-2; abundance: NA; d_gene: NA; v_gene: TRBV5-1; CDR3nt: TGCGCCACCTCGGGAAACTATGGCTACACCTTC; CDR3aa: CATSGNYGYTF
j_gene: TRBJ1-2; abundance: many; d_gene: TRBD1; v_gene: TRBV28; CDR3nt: TGTGCCAGCAGTCCCGCGGGGACAGGGGGCCTTTATGGCTACACCTTC; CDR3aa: CASSPAGTGGLYGYTF
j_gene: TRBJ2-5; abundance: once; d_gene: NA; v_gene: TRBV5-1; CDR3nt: TGCGCCAGCAGCTTAGGGCGGGCTGCGGGGCTAGAGACCCAGTACTTC; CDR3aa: CASSLGRAAGLETQYF
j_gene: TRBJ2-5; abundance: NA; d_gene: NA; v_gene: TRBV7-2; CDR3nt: TGTGCCAGCAGCTTATTCCTGGAGACCCAGTACTTC; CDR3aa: CASSLFLETQYF
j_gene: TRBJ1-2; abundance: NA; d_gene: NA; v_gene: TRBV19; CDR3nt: TGTGCCAGTAGACCACGACAGGACGGGCTTAGCTATGGCTACACCTTC; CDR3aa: CASRPRQDGLSYGYTF
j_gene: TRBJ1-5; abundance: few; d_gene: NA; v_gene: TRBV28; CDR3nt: TGTGCCAGCAGTTTAAGCAGGGTGCCCCAGCATTTT; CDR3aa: CASSLSRVPQHF
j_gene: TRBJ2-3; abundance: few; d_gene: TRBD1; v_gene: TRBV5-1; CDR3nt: TGCGCCAGCAGCTTATCCAGGGGGTCAGCAGATACGCAGTATTTT; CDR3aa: CASSLSRGSADTQYF
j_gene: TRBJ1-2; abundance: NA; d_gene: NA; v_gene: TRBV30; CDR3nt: TGTGCCTGGAGTGAATGGACAGCCAGCTATGGCTACACCTTC; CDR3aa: CAWSEWTASYGYTF
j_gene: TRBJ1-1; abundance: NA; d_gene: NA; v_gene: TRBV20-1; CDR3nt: TGCAGTGCTAGTATCAGGCATAATGAAGCTTTCTTT; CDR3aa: CSASIRHNEAFF
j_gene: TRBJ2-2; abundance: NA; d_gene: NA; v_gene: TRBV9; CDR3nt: TGTGCCAGCAGCGGGCACACAGGCACCGGGGAGCTGTTTTTT; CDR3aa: CASSGHTGTGELFF
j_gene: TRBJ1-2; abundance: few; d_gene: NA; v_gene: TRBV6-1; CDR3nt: TGTGCCAGCAGTGAGGCCAGGGGCAGGCGGGGCTACACCTTC; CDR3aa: CASSEARGRRGYTF
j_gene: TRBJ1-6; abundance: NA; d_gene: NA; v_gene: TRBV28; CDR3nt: TGTGCCACCGAGGAGACGAATTCACCCCTCCACTTT; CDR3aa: CATEETNSPLHF
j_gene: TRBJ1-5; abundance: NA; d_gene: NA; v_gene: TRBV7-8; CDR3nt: TGTGCCAGCAGCTTAGCGGGGGGTCAGCCCCAGCATTTT; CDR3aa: CASSLAGGQPQHF
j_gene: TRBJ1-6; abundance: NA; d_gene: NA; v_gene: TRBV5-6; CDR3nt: TGTGCCAGCAGCTTGTACAGCAATTCACCCCTCCACTTT; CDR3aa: CASSLYSNSPLHF